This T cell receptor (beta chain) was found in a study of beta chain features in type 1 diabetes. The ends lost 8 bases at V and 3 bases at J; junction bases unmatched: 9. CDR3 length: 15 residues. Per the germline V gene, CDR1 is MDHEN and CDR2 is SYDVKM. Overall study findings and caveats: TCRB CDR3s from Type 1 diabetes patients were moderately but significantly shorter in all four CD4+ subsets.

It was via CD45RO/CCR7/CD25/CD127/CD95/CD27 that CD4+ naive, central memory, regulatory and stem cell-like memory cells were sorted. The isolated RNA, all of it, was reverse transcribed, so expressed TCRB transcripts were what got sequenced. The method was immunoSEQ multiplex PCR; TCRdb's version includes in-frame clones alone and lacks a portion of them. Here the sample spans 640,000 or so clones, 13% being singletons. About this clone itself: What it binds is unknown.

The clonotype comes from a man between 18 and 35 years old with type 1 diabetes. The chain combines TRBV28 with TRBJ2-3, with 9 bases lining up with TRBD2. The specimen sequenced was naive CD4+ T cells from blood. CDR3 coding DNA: TGTGCCAGCGGTCAGCGGGGGGCCGGGACAGATACGCAGTATTTT. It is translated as CASGQRGAGTDTQYF.